These 23 T cell receptor beta chains originate from one sample sequenced in a study of immune cell composition in non-small cell lung cancer. Assay used: immunoSEQ multiplex PCR; TCRdb lists only in-frame clones, some missing. This table holds a few thousand clones, about 80% found once. Sequencing was performed on lung tumor tissue. The receptors were gathered from a human donor with non-small cell lung cancer.

The chain combines TRBV15 with TRBJ1-2; 12 positions match TRBD1. The ends lost 5 bases at V and 13 bases at J; junction bases unmatched: 11. The CDR3 sequence is 14 residues long. Germline CDR1 LNHNV, CDR2 YYDKDF (reference sequence). The DNA of the CDR3 is TGTGCCACCAGCGTTCCCGGGACAGGGGGCGTCGGCACCTTC. Its protein product is CATSVPGTGGVGTF.

J is TRBJ2-7 and V is TRBV5-1, with 12 positions matching TRBD1. This CDR3 region has 14 residues. V dropped 4 bases and J dropped 5; count of bases not matched to a gene: 4. The V gene's germline CDR1 is SGHRS and CDR2 YFSETQ. The CDR3 sequence: CASSPGQGAHEQYF. The CDR3 DNA follows: TGCGCCAGCAGCCCGGGACAGGGGGCCCACGAGCAGTACTTC.

V is TRBV4-2 and J is TRBJ2-3; maybe TRBD2 (5 bases). Germline loops: CDR1 LGHNA, CDR2 YNFKEQ. The CDR3 length is 14 residues. Trimming cost V 2 bases and J 6 bases, with 12 bases left between them. The CDR3 bases are TGTGCCAGCAGCCAATCGGACGGCGGGGATACGCAGTATTTT. As protein: CASSQSDGGDTQYF.

The chain recombines TRBV5-1 with TRBJ2-2; 7 bases match TRBD1. The CDR3 runs to 15 residues. Germline CDR1 SGHRS, CDR2 YFSETQ. The V segment lost 7 bases and the J segment 5 bases; nucleotides outside the gene matches: 11. Here the CDR3 reads CASFDEGGVTGELFF. Here the CDR3 DNA reads TGCGCCAGCTTTGACGAAGGGGGCGTAACCGGGGAGCTGTTTTTT.

This clone was observed a few times. The V call is TRBV7-9, the J call TRBJ1-2; unclear D gene. Germline V lookup: CDR1 SEHNR, CDR2 FQNEAQ (reference sequence). Trimming left V 5 bases short and J 7 bases short, with 17 bases between. This CDR3 comprises 14 residues. In nucleotides, the CDR3 is TGTGCCAGCAGCCCCAGCGAAAGCCGGAGTGGCTACACCTTC. It specifies CASSPSESRSGYTF.

The chain links TRBV6-1 to TRBJ1-5, with 8 positions matching TRBD1. Trimming cost V 7 bases and J 2 bases; bases outside gene matches: 7. The CDR3 covers 15 residues. Germline CDR1 MNHNS, CDR2 SASEGT. CDR3 in DNA: TGTGCCAGCACCCCGACAGGGGCTCGCAATCAGCCCCAGCATTTT. This gives the protein CASTPTGARNQPQHF.

This clone was detected a few times. The chain has TRBV15 and TRBJ1-6; 9 positions agree with TRBD1. Trimming at V came to 4 bases and at J to 8 bases, leaving 3 bases not matched to a gene. The V gene's germline CDR1 is LNHNV and CDR2 YYDKDF (reference sequence). The CDR3 has 14 residues. DNA of the CDR3: TGTGCCACCAGCAACGACAGGGGGTATTCACCCCTCCACTTT. It encodes CATSNDRGYSPLHF. Variable domain in full (rest from reference TRBV15 and TRBJ1-6): DAMVIQNPRYQVTQFGKPVTLSCSQTLNHNVMYWYQQKSSQAPKLLFHYYDKDFNNEADTPDNFQSRRPNTSFCFLDIRSPGLGDTAMYLCATSNDRGYSPLHFGNGTRLTVT.

The chain carries TRBV7-3 and TRBJ1-4; the D is unclear. Germline assignment: CDR1 SGHTA and CDR2 FQGTGA. The V gene lost 1 base and the J gene lost 1 base, with 7 bases spanning the gap. The CDR3 totals 15 residues. The chain's CDR3 is CASSLSGRTNEKLFF. CDR3 nucleotide sequence: TGTGCCAGCAGCTTAAGCGGGCGAACTAATGAAAAACTGTTTTTT.

The chain recombines TRBV19 with TRBJ2-5, with D tentatively TRBD2 (7 bases). Germline-derived CDR1 and CDR2 are LNHDA and SQIVND (reference sequence). Deletions cut 1 base from V and 1 base from J, with 10 bases between. The CDR3 loop spans 15 amino acids. The CDR3 reads CASSIGGGSQETQYF. The CDR3 region has the DNA TGTGCCAGTAGTATAGGGGGGGGCAGCCAAGAGACCCAGTACTTC.

The rearrangement uses TRBV27 and TRBJ2-7; D might be TRBD2 (6 bases). The CDR3 runs to 14 residues. V lost 1 base and J 5 bases, leaving 12 bases between the germline ends. CDR1 and CDR2 from the germline V gene are MNHEY and SMNVEV (reference sequence). The CDR3 here is CASSLWGDPNEQYF. The CDR3 coding sequence is TGTGCCAGCAGTTTATGGGGGGACCCTAACGAGCAGTACTTC.

V gene TRBV18 combines with J gene TRBJ1-5, with D tentatively TRBD1 (6 bases). Germline V gene lookup returns CDR1 KGHSH and CDR2 LQKENI. V dropped 2 bases and J dropped 2 bases, with 10 bases sitting between them. This CDR3 has 15 amino acids. Here the CDR3 DNA reads TGTGCCAGCTCACCAGGGGGCTTGGGCAATCAGCCCCAGCATTTT. It specifies CASSPGGLGNQPQHF.

This clone was seen a single time. The rearrangement uses TRBV2 and TRBJ1-5; 8 bases line up with TRBD1. This CDR3 spans 16 amino acids. The junction had 9 bases not matched to a gene; V was cut back by 1 base and J by 7 bases. CDR1 is SNHLY and CDR2 is FYNNEI in the germline V gene. CDR3 DNA sequence: TGTGCCAGCAGTGAAGTCCGGGCAGGGGGCAGACAGCCCCAGCATTTT. Translating it yields CASSEVRAGGRQPQHF.

This clone was seen only a few times. V is TRBV5-4 and J is TRBJ2-3; TRBD2 matches at 9 bases. The CDR3 contains 16 residues. Germline trimming cut 2 bases from V and 6 bases from J; bases unmatched to any gene: 10. From germline, CDR1 is SGHNT and CDR2 YYREEE (reference sequence). CDR3 DNA: TGTGCCAGCAGCTTATCTAGCGGGGTTATAGGGGATACGCAGTATTTT. Translated, it gives CASSLSSGVIGDTQYF.

This clone was counted only a few times. J is TRBJ1-1 and V is TRBV9, with 9 positions matching TRBD1. CDR1 and CDR2 (germline): SGDLS, YYNGEE. The CDR3 loop spans 15 amino acids. The V segment lost 4 bases and the J segment 4 bases; nucleotides outside the gene matches: 8. As DNA, the CDR3 is TGTGCCAGCAGCCCCCTCGCGGGACAGGGCACTGAAGCTTTCTTT. Protein: CASSPLAGQGTEAFF. Full variable domain (missing parts from reference TRBV9 and TRBJ1-1): DSGVTQTPKHLITATGQRVTLRCSPRSGDLSVYWYQQSLDQGLQFLIQYYNGEERAKGNILERFSAQQFPDLHSELNLSSLELGDSALYFCASSPLAGQGTEAFFGQGTRLTVV.

Turning to this clone: One end of the junction fails to match germline, which may point to a read error. This sequence joins TRBV7-8 and TRBJ2-2; D might be TRBD1 (6 bases). CDR1 and CDR2 from the germline V gene are SGHVS and FQNEAQ. This CDR3 is built from 15 residues. CDR3 in DNA: TGTGCCAGCGGCTTGTTAACGACAGGATCCCAGGAGCTGTTTTTT. Protein product: CASGLLTTGSQELFF.

This clone has only one observation. As DNA, the CDR3 is TGTGCCAGCACAATAGGGGGCGAGCAGTACTTC. Translated, it gives CASTIGGEQYF. The chain recombines TRBV6-6 with TRBJ2-5, with D tentatively TRBD1 (6 bases). Matching the DNA end better, TRBJ2-7 makes the J call doubtful. The CDR3 is made up of 11 amino acids. In germline, CDR1 is MNHNY, CDR2 SVGAGI (reference sequence).

V gene TRBV7-9 combines with J gene TRBJ2-2; the match to TRBD2 covers 7 bases. The trim removed 2 bases at V and 1 base at J, leaving 4 bases unmatched. Germline CDR1 reads SEHNR; CDR2 reads FQNEAQ (reference sequence). The CDR3 spans 16 residues. CDR3 sequence: CASSLRGDLNTGELFF. In nucleotides, the CDR3 is TGTGCCAGCAGCTTACGGGGGGACTTGAACACCGGGGAGCTGTTTTTT.

J is TRBJ2-5 and V is TRBV5-4; 15 positions match TRBD2. J lost 2 bases, V lost 4 bases, and 3 bases had no gene match. This CDR3 has 16 residues. The germline CDR1 and CDR2 sequences are SGHNT and YYREEE (reference sequence). CDR3 bases: TGTGCCAGCAGCCCAGGGACTAGCGGGGGGCAAGAGACCCAGTACTTC. Translated: CASSPGTSGGQETQYF.

The gene calls are TRBV6-5 and TRBJ1-2; D gene unclear. Germline V lookup: CDR1 MNHEY, CDR2 SVGAGI. This CDR3 spans 15 amino acids. The ends were cut back, 0 bases at V and 5 bases at J, with 13 bases in the middle. CDR3: CASSYSRGFDYGYTF. CDR3 nucleotides: TGTGCCAGCAGTTACTCGCGAGGGTTTGATTATGGCTACACCTTC.

The chain recombines TRBV7-2 with TRBJ1-3; 9 bases are a match to TRBD1. There are 16 residues in the CDR3. The germline CDR1 and CDR2 sequences are SGHTA and FQGNSA. Unmatched junction bases numbered 9, after V lost 5 bases and J lost 4 bases. The CDR3 sequence is CASSLLGDRVGNTIYF. The CDR3, as DNA: TGTGCCAGCAGCCTACTCGGGGACAGGGTGGGAAACACCATATATTTT.

V usage is TRBV2 and J usage is TRBJ1-5, with a weak D call TRBD1 (5 bases). The CDR3 runs to 17 residues. Trimming pared 6 bases from V and 0 bases from J, leaving 18 bases between. Germline V lookup: CDR1 SNHLY, CDR2 FYNNEI. The CDR3 DNA reads as TGTGCCAGCAGCAAGGGGCAGAATTCTTATAGCAATCAGCCCCAGCATTTT. Its translation is CASSKGQNSYSNQPQHF.

This clone was observed a few times. The chain's CDR3 is CASSLSSNVDTQYF. The CDR3 nucleotides read TGTGCCAGCAGTTTATCGTCTAACGTAGATACGCAGTATTTT. The rearrangement joins TRBV27 to TRBJ2-3; D gene unclear. CDR1 is MNHEY, CDR2 SMNVEV, per germline (reference sequence). V gave up 0 bases and J gave up 5 bases, with 9 bases separating them. The CDR3 has 14 amino acids.

The table lists this clone with a few counts. V and J are TRBV19 and TRBJ2-2; 7 bases agree with TRBD2. V trimming: 3 bases; J trimming: 7 bases; junction bases outside the gene matches: 5. Germline CDR1 LNHDA, CDR2 SQIVND (reference sequence). The CDR3 contains 14 residues. The CDR3 here is CASSIAGVVGELFF. For the CDR3, the DNA is TGTGCCAGTAGTATTGCGGGGGTGGTCGGGGAGCTGTTTTTT.